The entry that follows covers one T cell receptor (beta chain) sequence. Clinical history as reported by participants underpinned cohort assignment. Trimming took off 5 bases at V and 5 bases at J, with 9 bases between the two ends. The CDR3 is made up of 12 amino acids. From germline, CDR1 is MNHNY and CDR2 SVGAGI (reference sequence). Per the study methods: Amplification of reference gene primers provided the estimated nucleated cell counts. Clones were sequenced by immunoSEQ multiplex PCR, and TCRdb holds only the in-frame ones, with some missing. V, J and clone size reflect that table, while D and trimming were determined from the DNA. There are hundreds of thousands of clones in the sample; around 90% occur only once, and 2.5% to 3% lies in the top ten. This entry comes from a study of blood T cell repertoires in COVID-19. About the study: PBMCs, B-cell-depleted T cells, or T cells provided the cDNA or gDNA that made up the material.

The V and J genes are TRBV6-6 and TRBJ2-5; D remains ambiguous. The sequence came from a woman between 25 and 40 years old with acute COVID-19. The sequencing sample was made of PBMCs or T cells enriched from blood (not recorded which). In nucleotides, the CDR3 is TGTGCCAGCAGTCCCCGGTCGGAGACCCAGTACTTC. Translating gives CASSPRSETQYF.